The sequence of this T cell receptor (beta chain) was determined in a study of cytomegalovirus exposure and HLA in healthy donors. The overall study: An early release of data contained approximately 80 million unique TCRs, which came from HLA-typed donors.

Comments on this clone: Its antigen is still unknown.

Germline lookup yields CDR1 MNHEY and CDR2 SVGAGI. Trimming removed 2 bases from V and 4 bases from J, with 9 bases in between. The CDR3 contains 14 residues. The primer mix had 60 Vbeta and 13 Jbeta primers. In the original processing: In a later analysis, around 87 million unique TCR beta chains included roughly 11 million shared by two or more donors. TCRdb's table, derived via immunoSEQ multiplex PCR, lists solely in-frame clones and lacks some. The V and J calls and clone size are taken from that table; D and trimming were inferred from the DNA. The sample shows 30,000 to 40,000 clones, around 40% of them seen only once. Donors were ostensibly healthy at sampling, although undocumented immune exposures were probable. Study observations and caveats: Available immune exposure information was restricted to CMV serostatus only.

The source material was PBMCs. The J gene is TRBJ1-5, the V gene TRBV6-5; D is possibly TRBD1 (5 bases). The TCR was taken from a woman aged 50 to 60 in good health and CMV-seronegative. The CDR3 spells CASSYAGHNQPQHF. The DNA for the CDR3 is TGTGCCAGCAGTTACGCCGGACATAATCAGCCCCAGCATTTT.